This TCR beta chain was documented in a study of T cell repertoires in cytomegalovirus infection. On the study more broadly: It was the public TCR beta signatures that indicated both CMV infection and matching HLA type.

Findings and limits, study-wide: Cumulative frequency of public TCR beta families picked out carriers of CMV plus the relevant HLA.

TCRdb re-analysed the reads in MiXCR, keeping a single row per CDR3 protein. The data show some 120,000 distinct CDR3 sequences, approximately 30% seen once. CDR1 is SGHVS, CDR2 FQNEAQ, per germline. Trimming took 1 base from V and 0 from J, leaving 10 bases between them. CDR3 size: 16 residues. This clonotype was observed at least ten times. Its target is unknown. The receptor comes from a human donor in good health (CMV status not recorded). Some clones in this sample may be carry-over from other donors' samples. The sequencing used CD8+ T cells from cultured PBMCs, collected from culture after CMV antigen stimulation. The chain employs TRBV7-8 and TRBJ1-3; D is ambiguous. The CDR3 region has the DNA TGTGCCAGCAGCTTAGTAGCTGGGTCCTCTGGAAACACCATATATTTT. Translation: CASSLVAGSSGNTIYF. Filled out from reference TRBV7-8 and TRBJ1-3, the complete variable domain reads GAGVSQSPRYKVAKRGQDVALRCDPISGHVSLFWYQQALGQGPEFLTYFQNEAQLDKSGLPSDRFFAERPEGSVSTLKIQRTQQEDSAVYLCASSLVAGSSGNTIYFGEGSWLTVV.